This TCR beta chain was profiled in a study of breast tumors, draining lymph nodes, adjacent tissues. Whole-study findings and limits: Tumor repertoires ranked between lymph nodes and nontumor tissue in diversity, with V and J gene preferences. Data fit most tumor T cells coming from lymph node, expanding in tumor. Data only fit, rather than demonstrated, lymph node origin of most tumor T cells. Luminal-like breast cancer showed significantly greater tumor-nontumor repertoire similarity than basal-like breast cancer did.

Samples came from axillary lymph nodes draining the breast cancer. TCRdb re-called the multiplex PCR reads with MiXCR, one entry per CDR3 protein. The data contain approximately 230,000 distinct CDR3 sequences, under 40% of them seen just once; the ten biggest clones take up approximately 3.7%. The CDR3 is 18 residues long. V dropped 3 bases and J dropped 0 bases, with 20 bases sitting between them. Germline loops: CDR1 LNHDA, CDR2 SQIVND (reference sequence). This clonotype has ten or more counts. What it binds is unknown. This receptor was identified in a female donor with breast cancer. Some clones in this sample may be carry-over from other donors' samples. Sequenced sample: axillary lymph node tissue. This chain uses TRBV19 with TRBJ1-2; D is unresolved. The CDR3 DNA reads TGTGCCAGTAGTATCTCTGCAGGCTCTTCAACAGCTAACTATGGCTACACCTTC. Encoded protein: CASSISAGSSTANYGYTF.